The clone carrying this T cell receptor (beta chain) showed up just once. The data derive from a study of blood T cell repertoires in COVID-19. As originally analysed: Scientists estimated how many nucleated cells there were by amplifying reference gene primers. Clones were sequenced by immunoSEQ multiplex PCR, and TCRdb holds only the in-frame ones, with some missing. The DNA gave D and trimming, while V, J and clone size come from that table. Counted here are about 84,000 clones, 83% occurring once; the ten biggest clones make up 29%. Trimming left V 0 bases short and J 8 bases short, with 17 bases between. The CDR3 runs to 14 residues. The germline CDR1 and CDR2 sequences are GTSNPN and SVGIG (reference sequence).

The sequenced material came from peripheral blood. The chain recombines TRBV30 with TRBJ2-7, with D possibly TRBD1 on 5 matching bases. The source of this sequence is a woman aged 80 or over with acute or convalescent COVID-19. The CDR3 here is CAWSVQGTYLKQYF. In DNA form, the CDR3 reads TGTGCCTGGAGTGTGCAGGGAACCTATCTAAAGCAGTACTTC.